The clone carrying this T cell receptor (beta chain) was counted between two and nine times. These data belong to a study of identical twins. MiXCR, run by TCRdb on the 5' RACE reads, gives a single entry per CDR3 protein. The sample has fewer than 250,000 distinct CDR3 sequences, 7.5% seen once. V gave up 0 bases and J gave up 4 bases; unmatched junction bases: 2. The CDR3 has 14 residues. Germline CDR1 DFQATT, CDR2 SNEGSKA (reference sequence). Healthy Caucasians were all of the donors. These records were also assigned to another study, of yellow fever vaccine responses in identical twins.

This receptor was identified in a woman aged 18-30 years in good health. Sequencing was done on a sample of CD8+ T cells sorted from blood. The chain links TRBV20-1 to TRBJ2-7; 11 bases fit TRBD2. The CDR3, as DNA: TGCAGTGCTAGAGATTCTAGCGGGGGGTACGAGCAGTACGTC. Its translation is CSARDSSGGYEQYV.